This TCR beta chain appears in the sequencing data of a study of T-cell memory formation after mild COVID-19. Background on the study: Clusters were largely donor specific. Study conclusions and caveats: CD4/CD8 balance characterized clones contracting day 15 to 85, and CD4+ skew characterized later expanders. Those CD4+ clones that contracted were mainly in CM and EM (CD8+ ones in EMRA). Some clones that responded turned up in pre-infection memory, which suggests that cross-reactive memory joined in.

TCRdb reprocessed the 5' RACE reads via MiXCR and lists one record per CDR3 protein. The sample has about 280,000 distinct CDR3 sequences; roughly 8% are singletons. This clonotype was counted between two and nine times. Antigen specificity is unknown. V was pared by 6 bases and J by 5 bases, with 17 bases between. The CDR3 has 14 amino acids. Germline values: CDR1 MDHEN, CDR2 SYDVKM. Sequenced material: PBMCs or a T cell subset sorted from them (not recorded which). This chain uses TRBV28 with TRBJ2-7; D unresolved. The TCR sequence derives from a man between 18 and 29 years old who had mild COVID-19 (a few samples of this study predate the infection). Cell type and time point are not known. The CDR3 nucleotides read TGTGCCAGCAGCTCTAACACGAGGATTGACGAGCAGTACGTC. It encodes CASSSNTRIDEQYV.